The 27 T cell receptor beta chains below all came from one sample that was sequenced in a study of lung T cells in sarcoidosis with Löfgren's syndrome. From the reads, TCRdb called clonotypes with MiXCR, one entry per CDR3 protein. The data contain 15,000 to 20,000 distinct CDR3 sequences, about 20% of them singletons. The sample comprised CD4+ T cells from PBMCs. Receptors were obtained from a human donor with sarcoidosis (Löfgren's syndrome or another form), or a control subject (not recorded which).

This clonotype showed up many times. The V and J genes are TRBV9 and TRBJ1-4; D is perhaps TRBD1 (6 bases). The CDR3 consists of 13 residues. V lost 4 bases to trimming and J lost 6 bases, with 10 bases between them. Germline CDR1 and CDR2: SGDLS and YYNGEE. CDR3 protein: CASSIAGDEKLFF. The CDR3 nucleotides read TGTGCCAGCAGCATTGCAGGGGATGAAAAACTGTTTTTT.

This clonotype was seen repeatedly, ten times or more. The rearrangement joins TRBV12-3 or TRBV12-4 to TRBJ2-5; no definite D call. The CDR3 covers 15 residues. V was shortened by 6 bases and J by 3 bases, with 17 bases between the two germline ends. CDR3 sequence: CASRFGPLKEETQYF. The DNA of the CDR3 is TGTGCCAGCAGATTCGGGCCCCTCAAGGAAGAGACCCAGTACTTC.

This clonotype is medium-sized. This chain's CDR3 is CATSRAQETQYF. The CDR3 coding sequence is TGTGCCACCAGCAGAGCTCAAGAGACCCAGTACTTC. This sequence joins TRBV15 and TRBJ2-5; D is undetermined. The length of the CDR3 is 12 residues. Germline loops: CDR1 LNHNV, CDR2 YYDKDF (reference sequence). The ends were cut back, 1 base at V and 2 bases at J, with 2 bases in the middle. The variable domain in full, with the rest retrieved from reference TRBV15 and TRBJ2-5, is DAMVIQNPRYQVTQFGKPVTLSCSQTLNHNVMYWYQQKSSQAPKLLFHYYDKDFNNEADTPDNFQSRRPNTSFCFLDIRSPGLGDTAMYLCATSRAQETQYFGPGTRLLVL.

By share of the sample, this clonotype is medium-sized. This chain uses TRBV27 with TRBJ2-3; possible D gene TRBD2, 6 bases. The CDR3 extends over 16 amino acids. V lost 7 bases, J lost 1 base, and 18 bases lay in between. Germline V CDR1 and CDR2: MNHEY, SMNVEV (reference sequence). CDR3 nucleotides: TGTGCCAGCAACTTAATTAGCGGCGGGGGCACAGATACGCAGTATTTT. It encodes CASNLISGGGTDTQYF.

The chain combines TRBV5-1 with TRBJ1-1; perhaps TRBD1 as D (6 bases). The V end lost 4 bases, the J end lost 1 base, and 8 bases lay between the germline ends. Germline V lookup: CDR1 SGHRS, CDR2 YFSETQ. CDR3 length equals 13 residues. CDR3 amino acids: CASSRQENTEAFF. The CDR3 coding sequence is TGCGCCAGCAGCCGACAGGAGAACACTGAAGCTTTCTTT. Complete variable domain (other parts from reference TRBV5-1 and TRBJ1-1): KAGVTQTPRYLIKTRGQQVTLSCSPISGHRSVSWYQQTPGQGLQFLFEYFSETQRNKGNFPGRFSGRQFSNSRSEMNVSTLELGDSALYLCASSRQENTEAFFGQGTRLTVV.

This clonotype was counted only a few times. A junction end diverges from the germline sequence, so it may reflect a read error. The chain uses TRBV7-2 and TRBJ2-5; TRBD2 matches at 7 bases. Per the germline V gene, CDR1 is SGHTA and CDR2 is FQGNSA. This CDR3 comprises 16 residues. In DNA, the CDR3 is TGTGCCAGCAGCGTCCGACTAGCACGAAGCCAAGAGGCCCAGTACTTC. Residues: CASSVRLARSQEAQYF.

This clonotype was recorded only once. A much bigger clone sits one base away, suggesting this may be a read error. The gene calls are TRBV3-1 and TRBJ1-1; D ambiguous. In germline, CDR1 is LGHDT, CDR2 YNNKEL (reference sequence). The CDR3 sequence is 15 residues long. The CDR3 spells CANSRGGGMHTEAFF. The DNA of the CDR3 is TGTGCCAACAGCCGCGGAGGAGGGATGCACACTGAAGCTTTCTTT. Variable domain in full (rest from reference TRBV3-1 and TRBJ1-1): DTAVSQTPKYLVTQMGNDKSIKCEQNLGHDTMYWYKQDSKKFLKIMFSYNNKELIINETVPNRFSPKSPDKAHLNLHINSLELGDSAVYFCANSRGGGMHTEAFFGQGTRLTVV.

This clonotype occurred many times. CDR3 amino acids: CASSLGPSGGAADTQYF. CDR3 sequence (DNA): TGCGCCAGCAGCTTGGGACCTAGCGGGGGGGCAGCTGATACGCAGTATTTT. The V call is TRBV5-1, the J call TRBJ2-3; TRBD2 agrees at 12 bases. Germline loops: CDR1 SGHRS, CDR2 YFSETQ. V was clipped by 0 bases and J by 6 bases; unmatched bases: 8. The CDR3 spans 17 residues. The full variable domain, its missing parts supplied by reference TRBV5-1 and TRBJ2-3, is KAGVTQTPRYLIKTRGQQVTLSCSPISGHRSVSWYQQTPGQGLQFLFEYFSETQRNKGNFPGRFSGRQFSNSRSEMNVSTLELGDSALYLCASSLGPSGGAADTQYFGPGTRLTVL.

This clonotype was seen ten or more times. The V call is TRBV5-1, the J call TRBJ2-3, with TRBD1 identical over 8 bases. CDR1 and CDR2 from the germline V gene are SGHRS and YFSETQ. CDR3 length: 16 residues. V lost 0 bases, J lost 3 bases, and 6 bases stayed unmatched. The CDR3, as DNA: TGCGCCAGCAGCTTGGGGACAGGGAAGATTACAGATACGCAGTATTTT. Amino acids: CASSLGTGKITDTQYF.

This clonotype was found many times. This chain uses TRBV5-1 with TRBJ2-7; D perhaps matches TRBD2 (5 bases). There are 14 residues in the CDR3. Per the germline V gene, CDR1 is SGHRS and CDR2 is YFSETQ. Between the trimmed V and J ends, which lost 4 bases and 1 base, there was a span of 12 bases. This CDR3 is CASSTTTTSYEQYF. CDR3 in DNA: TGCGCCAGCAGCACGACTACCACATCCTACGAGCAGTACTTC. Together with reference TRBV5-1 and TRBJ2-7, the CDR3 gives the full variable domain: KAGVTQTPRYLIKTRGQQVTLSCSPISGHRSVSWYQQTPGQGLQFLFEYFSETQRNKGNFPGRFSGRQFSNSRSEMNVSTLELGDSALYLCASSTTTTSYEQYFGPGTRLTVT.

This clonotype was counted at least ten times. The chain couples TRBV12-3 or TRBV12-4 to TRBJ2-5; 9 bases agree with TRBD1. This CDR3 is built from 14 residues. The trim removed 6 bases at V and 4 bases at J, leaving 6 bases unmatched. CDR3 bases: TGTGCCAGCAGGCGTACAGGGGGCGCAGAGACCCAGTACTTC. Translating it yields CASRRTGGAETQYF.

Note on this clonotype: With a much larger clone just one base away, this may be a read error. CDR3: CASSLPILPGQVNVNTEASF. CDR3 DNA sequence: TGCGCCAGCAGCTTACCAATCCTACCGGGACAGGTTAACGTTAACACTGAAGCTTCCTTT. V usage is TRBV5-1 and J usage is TRBJ1-1; TRBD1 agrees at 8 bases. The CDR3 runs 20 residues. Per the germline V gene, CDR1 is SGHRS and CDR2 is YFSETQ. Drawing the rest from reference TRBV5-1 and TRBJ1-1, the complete variable domain is KAGVTQTPRYLIKTRGQQVTLSCSPISGHRSVSWYQQTPGQGLQFLFEYFSETQRNKGNFPGRFSGRQFSNSRSEMNVSTLELGDSALYLCASSLPILPGQVNVNTEASFGQGTRLTVV.

This clonotype was seen at least ten times. The rearrangement joins TRBV6-1 to TRBJ2-7; D gene uncertain. Trimming removed 6 bases from V and 0 bases from J, with 15 bases in between. The CDR3 runs 15 residues. The V gene's germline CDR1 is MNHNS and CDR2 SASEGT. The DNA of the CDR3 is TGTGCCAGCAGAAGAGACCCAAGCCTCTCCTACGAGCAGTACTTC. Translation: CASRRDPSLSYEQYF.

This clonotype was counted many times. J is TRBJ1-4 and V is TRBV7-2, with no clear D. Per germline, CDR1 SGHTA and CDR2 FQGNSA. This CDR3 contains 14 residues. Between the trimmed V and J ends, which lost 4 bases and 0 bases, there was a span of 6 bases. CDR3 region: CASSYGTTNEKLFF. The CDR3 nucleotides read TGTGCCAGCAGCTACGGAACAACTAATGAAAAACTGTTTTTT. Looking up the rest from reference TRBV7-2 and TRBJ1-4 gives the full variable domain: GAGVSQSPSNKVTEKGKDVELRCDPISGHTALYWYRQSLGQGLEFLIYFQGNSAPDKSGLPSDRFSAERTGGSVSTLTIQRTQQEDSAVYLCASSYGTTNEKLFFGSGTQLSVL.

This clonotype has ten or more counts. The chain recombines TRBV18 with TRBJ2-7, with TRBD1 identical over 11 bases. J lost 3 bases, V lost 6 bases, and 7 bases had no gene match. Germline values: CDR1 KGHSH, CDR2 LQKENI. The CDR3 runs 15 residues. Here the CDR3 reads CASSPGQGANYEQYF. The CDR3 bases are TGTGCCAGCTCCCCCGGACAGGGGGCCAACTACGAGCAGTACTTC.

This clonotype came up a few times. The rearrangement uses TRBV12-3 or TRBV12-4 and TRBJ1-1; maybe TRBD1 (5 bases). The CDR3 is 15 amino acids. Deletions cut 5 bases from V and 6 bases from J, with 19 bases between. CDR3 DNA: TGTGCCAGCAGTAGAGTTATGACAGATCGGGCTGAAGCTTTCTTT. Translated, it gives CASSRVMTDRAEAFF.

Notes on this clonotype: With a much larger clone just one base away, this may be a read error. J is TRBJ2-1 and V is TRBV24-1; 7 bases are shared with TRBD1. This CDR3 has 16 amino acids. V lost 3 bases, J lost 2 bases, and 6 bases stayed unmatched. Germline V gene sequence: CDR1 KGHDR, CDR2 SFDVKD. The CDR3 spells CATSDPCGTAYNEQFF. DNA for the CDR3: TGTGCCACCAGTGATCCCTGTGGGACAGCCTACAATGAGCAGTTCTTC.

This clonotype has ten or more counts. The V and J genes are TRBV11-2 and TRBJ1-1, with 7 positions matching TRBD1. Germline CDR1 and CDR2: SGHAT and FQNNGV. The junction had 11 bases not matched to a gene; V was cut back by 6 bases and J by 1 base. The CDR3 runs 16 residues. The CDR3 loop reads CASSDHWGQTNTEAFF. The CDR3 DNA follows: TGTGCCAGCAGTGACCATTGGGGACAGACGAACACTGAAGCTTTCTTT.

This clonotype qualifies as medium-sized. The chain links TRBV20-1 to TRBJ2-1; 7 bases map to TRBD2. V shed 4 bases, J shed 0 bases, and the junction held 12 bases outside the gene matches. CDR1 is DFQATT and CDR2 is SNEGSKA in the germline V gene (reference sequence). The CDR3 covers 17 residues. CDR3 sequence (DNA): TGCAGTGCTACCCCGGCGGGGGTTAGGAGCTCCTACAATGAGCAGTTCTTC. Its translation: CSATPAGVRSSYNEQFF.

In regard to this clonotype: At one end, the junction sequence differs from germline, possibly due to a read error. This rearrangement joins TRBV5-1 to TRBJ2-2; D might be TRBD2 (6 bases). Germline values: CDR1 SGHRS, CDR2 YFSETQ. The CDR3 contains 14 residues. DNA of the CDR3: TGCGCCAGCGGCGTCCTGAGGGCCGGCGGGGAGCCGTTTTTT. It yields the protein CASGVLRAGGEPFF.

Regarding this clonotype: Being one base from a much bigger clone, this may be a read error. Here the CDR3 omits its conserved ending phenylalanine or tryptophan, so a read error is the likely source. It is unclear where the CDR3 begins or ends on the DNA, so no DNA is shown, and the CDR3 is as TCRdb lists it. This chain joins TRBV2 and TRBJ1-3; TRBD1, as called in the table, went unchecked against the DNA. The CDR3 adds up to 12 amino acids, both ends counted. Per germline, CDR1 SNHLY and CDR2 FYNNEI. CDR3 region: CAGSERPGTALY.

This clonotype came up once. V gene TRBV7-2 combines with J gene TRBJ2-3; D unresolved. CDR3 length: 14 amino acids. The ends were cut back, 5 bases at V and 6 bases at J, with 15 bases in the middle. Germline loops: CDR1 SGHTA, CDR2 FQGNSA. CDR3 in amino acids: CASSARLTKDTQYF. CDR3 nucleotide sequence: TGTGCCAGCAGCGCTAGATTAACCAAGGATACGCAGTATTTT.

This clonotype was counted many times. The chain uses TRBV20-1 and TRBJ2-7; 8 bases line up with TRBD1. The CDR3 contains 14 residues. Germline CDR1 and CDR2: DFQATT and SNEGSKA (reference sequence). V dropped 6 bases and J dropped 2; count of bases not matched to a gene: 9. CDR3 in DNA: TGCAGTGCCACAAGGACAGGGTTTACCTACGAGCAGTACTTC. This encodes CSATRTGFTYEQYF.

This clonotype showed up many times. J is TRBJ2-1 and V is TRBV12-3 or TRBV12-4; D call uncertain. V lost 3 bases, J lost 8 bases, and 8 bases lay in between. The CDR3 has 12 residues. This chain's CDR3 is CASSFGGYEQFF. CDR3 coding DNA: TGTGCCAGCAGTTTTGGTGGGTATGAGCAGTTCTTC.

Notes on this clonotype: This may be a read error: a much more frequent sequence differs by one nucleotide. V gene TRBV29-1 combines with J gene TRBJ2-3; 12 bases map to TRBD2. CDR1 SQVTM and CDR2 ANQGSEA come from the germline V gene. CDR3 length equals 15 residues. CDR3 sequence reads: CSVLTSGGYTDTQFF. The CDR3 DNA follows: TGCAGCGTCCTGACTAGCGGGGGTTACACAGATACGCAGTTTTTT.

In its sample, this clonotype was seen many times. V and J are TRBV6-1 and TRBJ1-1; D not certain. The CDR3 runs to 15 residues. V was trimmed by 6 bases and J by 1 base, leaving 15 bases between them. Germline CDR1 is MNHNS and CDR2 is SASEGT. CDR3 coding DNA: TGTGCCAGCAGGGAAACGATAGTAAAGAACACTGAAGCTTTCTTT. Its protein product is CASRETIVKNTEAFF.

In the case of this clonotype: A much larger clone is a single base away; this may be a read error. This likely comes from a read error, as the CDR3 has no conserved phenylalanine or tryptophan at its end. This chain uses TRBV19 with TRBJ2-1; 8 bases are shared with TRBD2. Germline V gene sequence: CDR1 LNHDA, CDR2 SQIVND (reference sequence). The CDR3 contains 15 residues. V lost 5 bases, J lost 4 bases, and 7 bases stayed unmatched. CDR3 loop: CASSRPSGGYNEQFL. In DNA form, the CDR3 reads TGTGCCAGTAGTCGCCCAAGCGGGGGTTACAATGAGCAGTTCCTC.